The clone carrying this T cell receptor (beta chain) was found many times. V shed 4 bases, J shed 0 bases, and the junction held 5 bases outside the gene matches. This CDR3 region has 16 residues. The V gene's germline CDR1 is MDHEN and CDR2 SYDVKM. The data derive from a study of regulatory T cells in long-lasting Graves disease. Time point defined: persistent/refractory GD, antithyroid drugs over 5 years with positive TRAb. RNA from PBMCs was the source of the TCR library. Construction of TCR beta libraries relied on iRepertoire HTBI primers and on Arm-PCR targeting CDR3 regions. Per the original methods: From all samples, identification returned some 15 TRBJ and approximately 63 TRBV segments. MiXCR, run by TCRdb on the multiplex PCR reads, gives a single entry per CDR3 protein. The V and J calls shown here were made by TCRdb, not taken from the authors' results. The sample yields about 470,000 distinct CDR3 sequences, 20% to 25% seen once.

The sequenced sample was peripheral blood mononuclear cells (PBMCs), obtained when the disease was refractory, from a patient treated with antithyroid drugs. The chain employs TRBV28 and TRBJ1-1; 10 bases are shared with TRBD1. The receptor was isolated from a female donor with Graves disease. DNA of the CDR3: TGTGCCAGCAGTTGGAGGACAGGGGGTATGAACACTGAAGCTTTCTTT. It codes for CASSWRTGGMNTEAFF.